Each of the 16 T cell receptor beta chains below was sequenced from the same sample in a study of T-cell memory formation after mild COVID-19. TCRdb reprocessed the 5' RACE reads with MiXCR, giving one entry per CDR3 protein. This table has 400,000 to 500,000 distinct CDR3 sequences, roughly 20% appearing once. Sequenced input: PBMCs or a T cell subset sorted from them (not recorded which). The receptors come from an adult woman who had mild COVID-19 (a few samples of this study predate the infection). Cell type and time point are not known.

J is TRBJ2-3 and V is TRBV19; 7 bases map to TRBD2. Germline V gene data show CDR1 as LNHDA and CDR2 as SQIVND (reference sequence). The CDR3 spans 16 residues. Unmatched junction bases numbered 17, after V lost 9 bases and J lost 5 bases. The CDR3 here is CASSSELREPRDTQYF. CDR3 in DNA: TGTGCCAGCTCATCCGAGCTGCGGGAGCCCCGAGATACGCAGTATTTT.

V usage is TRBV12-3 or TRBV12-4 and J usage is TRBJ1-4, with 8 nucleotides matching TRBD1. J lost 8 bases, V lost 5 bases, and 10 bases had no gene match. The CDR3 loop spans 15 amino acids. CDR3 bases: TGTGCCAGCAGTCCCCGACAGGGGTTAGGAGAAAAACTGTTTTTT. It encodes CASSPRQGLGEKLFF.

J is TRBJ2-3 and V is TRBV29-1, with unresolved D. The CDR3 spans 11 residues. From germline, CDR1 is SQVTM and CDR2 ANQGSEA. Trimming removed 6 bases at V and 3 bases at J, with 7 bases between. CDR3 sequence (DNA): TGCAGCGTCGCCACAACAGATACGCAGTATTTT. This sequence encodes CSVATTDTQYF.

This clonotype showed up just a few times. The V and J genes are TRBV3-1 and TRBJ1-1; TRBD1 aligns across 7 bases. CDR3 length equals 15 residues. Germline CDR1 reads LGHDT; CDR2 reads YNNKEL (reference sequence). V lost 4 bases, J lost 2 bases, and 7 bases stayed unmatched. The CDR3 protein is CASSRQTGSNTEAFF. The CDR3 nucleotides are TGTGCCAGCAGCCGACAGACAGGGTCCAACACTGAAGCTTTCTTT.

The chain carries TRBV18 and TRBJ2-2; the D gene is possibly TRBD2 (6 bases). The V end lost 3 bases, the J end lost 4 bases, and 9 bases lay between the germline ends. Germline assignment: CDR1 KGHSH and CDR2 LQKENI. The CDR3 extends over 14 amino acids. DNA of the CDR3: TGTGCCAGCTCACCGCGGGACGGCACCGGGGAGCTGTTTTTT. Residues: CASSPRDGTGELFF.

Written as DNA, the CDR3 is TGTGCCAGCAGCCCTGACAGGGGATTGAACACTGAAGCTTTCTTT. Translated, it gives CASSPDRGLNTEAFF. The V and J genes are TRBV7-9 and TRBJ1-1; 8 nucleotides line up with TRBD1. J lost 0 bases, V lost 5 bases, and 5 bases had no gene match. Germline V gene lookup returns CDR1 SEHNR and CDR2 FQNEAQ (reference sequence). The CDR3 contains 15 residues.

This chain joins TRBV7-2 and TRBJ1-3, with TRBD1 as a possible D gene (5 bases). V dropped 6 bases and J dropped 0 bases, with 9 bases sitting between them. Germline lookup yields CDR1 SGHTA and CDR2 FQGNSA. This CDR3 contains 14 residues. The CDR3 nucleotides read TGTGCCAGCAGGTTCCAGGGCTCTGGAAACACCATATATTTT. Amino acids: CASRFQGSGNTIYF.

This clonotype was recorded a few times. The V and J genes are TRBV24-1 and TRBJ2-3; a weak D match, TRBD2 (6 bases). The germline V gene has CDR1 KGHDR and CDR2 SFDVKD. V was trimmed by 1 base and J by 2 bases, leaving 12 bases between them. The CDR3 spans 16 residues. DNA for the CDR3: TGTGCCACCAGTGATTTCGGGCGGGGCTACACAGATACGCAGTATTTT. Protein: CATSDFGRGYTDTQYF.

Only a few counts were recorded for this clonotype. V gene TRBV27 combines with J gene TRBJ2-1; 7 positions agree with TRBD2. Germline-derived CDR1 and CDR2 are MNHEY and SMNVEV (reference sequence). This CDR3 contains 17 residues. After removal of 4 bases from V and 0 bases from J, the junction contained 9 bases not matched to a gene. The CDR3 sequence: CASSSLAAGHSYNEQFF. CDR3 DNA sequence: TGTGCCAGCAGTTCTCTAGCGGCGGGCCACTCCTACAATGAGCAGTTCTTC.

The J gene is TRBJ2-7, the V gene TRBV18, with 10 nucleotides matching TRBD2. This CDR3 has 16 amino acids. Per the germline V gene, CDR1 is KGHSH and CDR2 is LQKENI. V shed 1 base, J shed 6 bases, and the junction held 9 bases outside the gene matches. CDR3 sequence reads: CASSPRVAGGTGEQYF. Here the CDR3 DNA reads TGTGCCAGCTCACCACGGGTAGCGGGAGGAACAGGCGAGCAGTACTTC.

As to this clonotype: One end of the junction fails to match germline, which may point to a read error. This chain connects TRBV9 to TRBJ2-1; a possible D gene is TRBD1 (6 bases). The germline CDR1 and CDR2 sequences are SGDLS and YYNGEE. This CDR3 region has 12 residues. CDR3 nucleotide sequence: TGTGCCAGCAGCGCCAATGGGGGCACTGGGATCTTC. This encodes CASSANGGTGIF. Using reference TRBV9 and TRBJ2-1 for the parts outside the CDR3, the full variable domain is DSGVTQTPKHLITATGQRVTLRCSPRSGDLSVYWYQQSLDQGLQFLIQYYNGEERAKGNILERFSAQQFPDLHSELNLSSLELGDSALYFCASSANGGTGIFGPGTRLTVL.

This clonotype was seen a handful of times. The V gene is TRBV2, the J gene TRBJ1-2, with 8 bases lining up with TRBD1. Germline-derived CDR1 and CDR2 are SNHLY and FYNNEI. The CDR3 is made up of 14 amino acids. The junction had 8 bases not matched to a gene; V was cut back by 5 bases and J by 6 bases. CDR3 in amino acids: CASSMDRDWDGYTF. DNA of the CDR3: TGTGCCAGCAGTATGGACAGGGACTGGGATGGCTACACCTTC.

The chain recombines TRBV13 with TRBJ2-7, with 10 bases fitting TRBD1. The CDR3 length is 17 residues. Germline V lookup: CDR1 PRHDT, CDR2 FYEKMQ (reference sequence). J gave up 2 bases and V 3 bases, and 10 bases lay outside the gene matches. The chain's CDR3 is CASSLGAGTGAPYEQYF. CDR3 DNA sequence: TGTGCCAGCAGCTTGGGAGCTGGGACAGGGGCCCCCTACGAGCAGTACTTC.

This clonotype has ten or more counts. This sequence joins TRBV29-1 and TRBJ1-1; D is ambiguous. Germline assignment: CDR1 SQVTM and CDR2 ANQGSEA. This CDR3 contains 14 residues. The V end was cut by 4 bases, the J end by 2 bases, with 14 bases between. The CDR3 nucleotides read TGCAGCGTTGTTTTGCGCGGCCGTAACACTGAAGCTTTCTTT. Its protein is CSVVLRGRNTEAFF.

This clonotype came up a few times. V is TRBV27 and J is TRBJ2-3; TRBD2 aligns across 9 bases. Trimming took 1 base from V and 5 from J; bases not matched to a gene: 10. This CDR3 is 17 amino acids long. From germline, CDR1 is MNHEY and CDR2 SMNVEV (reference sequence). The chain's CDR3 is CASSLLGVAGAKDTQYF. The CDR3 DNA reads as TGTGCCAGCAGTTTATTGGGGGTAGCGGGAGCGAAAGATACGCAGTATTTT.

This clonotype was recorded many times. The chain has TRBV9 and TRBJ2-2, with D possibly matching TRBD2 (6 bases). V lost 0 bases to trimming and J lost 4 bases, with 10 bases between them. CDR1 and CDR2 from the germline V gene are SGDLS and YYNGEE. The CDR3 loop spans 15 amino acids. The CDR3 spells CASSVGMEGTGELFF. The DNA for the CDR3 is TGTGCCAGCAGCGTAGGGATGGAGGGCACCGGGGAGCTGTTTTTT.